Presented here are 23 T cell receptor beta chains from one specimen sequenced in a study of blood T cell repertoires in COVID-19. The table came from immunoSEQ multiplex PCR; TCRdb's copy has only in-frame clones and leaves some out. This sample has 140,000 or so clones, with over 70% found just once. What was sequenced was peripheral blood. Every receptor here comes from a man aged 50 to 60 who had recovered from COVID-19.

This clone was seen once. This chain uses TRBV5-1 with TRBJ1-6; tentatively, D is TRBD1 (5 bases). Per germline, CDR1 SGHRS and CDR2 YFSETQ. V was cut by 0 bases and J by 7 bases, with 14 bases left in between. The CDR3 runs 16 residues. The CDR3 is CASSLESTGGNSPLHF. In nucleotides, the CDR3 is TGCGCCAGCAGCTTGGAATCGACCGGGGGGAATTCACCCCTCCACTTT.

This chain links TRBV6-5 with TRBJ2-1; D perhaps matches TRBD1 (6 bases). Looked up from germline, CDR1 is MNHEY and CDR2 is SVGAGI. With 6 bases removed from V and 0 bases from J, the gap between germline ends came to 12 bases. The CDR3 is 15 residues long. CDR3 nucleotide sequence: TGTGCCAGCAGGAAAACCAGGGGCTCCTACAATGAGCAGTTCTTC. Protein: CASRKTRGSYNEQFF.

The chain uses TRBV4-3 and TRBJ1-4; 9 positions agree with TRBD1. Germline-derived CDR1 and CDR2 are LGHNA and YSLEER. V was pared by 3 bases and J by 3 bases, with 2 bases of the junction left unmatched. The CDR3 covers 15 residues. For the CDR3, the DNA is TGCGCCAGCAGCCATGGGACAGGGTCTAATGAAAAACTGTTTTTT. This encodes CASSHGTGSNEKLFF.

The chain has TRBV7-9 and TRBJ1-1; 8 nucleotides line up with TRBD1. Germline CDR1 and CDR2: SEHNR and FQNEAQ (reference sequence). V dropped 3 bases and J dropped 5; count of bases not matched to a gene: 8. The CDR3 has 15 amino acids. This chain's CDR3 is CASSLRQGRDTEAFF. The DNA for the CDR3 is TGTGCCAGCAGCTTGAGACAGGGGAGAGATACTGAAGCTTTCTTT.

V and J are TRBV10-3 and TRBJ1-2, with D possibly matching TRBD1 (6 bases). V was trimmed by 5 bases and J by 6 bases, leaving 16 bases between them. Germline V lookup: CDR1 ENHRY, CDR2 SYGVKD. There are 14 residues in the CDR3. The CDR3 here is CAISKPTGSDGYTF. The CDR3 region has the DNA TGTGCCATCAGTAAACCTACAGGGTCTGATGGCTACACCTTC.

This chain connects TRBV7-2 to TRBJ1-2; 10 nucleotides align to TRBD1. Germline CDR1 reads SGHTA; CDR2 reads FQGNSA. The trim removed 4 bases at V and 5 bases at J, leaving 7 bases unmatched. The CDR3 runs 15 residues. CDR3 coding DNA: TGTGCCAGCAGCTCAAGGACAGGGGGGAGTTATGGCTACACCTTC. Translated, it gives CASSSRTGGSYGYTF. Supplemented by reference TRBV7-2 and TRBJ1-2, the full variable domain reads GAGVSQSPSNKVTEKGKDVELRCDPISGHTALYWYRQSLGQGLEFLIYFQGNSAPDKSGLPSDRFSAERTGGSVSTLTIQRTQQEDSAVYLCASSSRTGGSYGYTFGSGTRLTVV.

The chain links TRBV5-8 to TRBJ2-1, with D perhaps TRBD2 (6 bases). V was shortened by 5 bases and J by 5 bases, with 11 bases between the two germline ends. The germline gives CDR1 SGHTS, CDR2 YDEGEE. This CDR3 is 13 amino acids long. CDR3 coding DNA: TGTGCCAGCAGGCCACCGGGAGACAATGAGCAGTTCTTC. Its translation is CASRPPGDNEQFF.

V and J are TRBV6-5 and TRBJ2-7, with D possibly TRBD1 on 6 matching bases. The germline CDR1 and CDR2 sequences are MNHEY and SVGAGI. The CDR3 is made up of 15 amino acids. Trimming removed 2 bases from V and 6 bases from J, with 17 bases in between. The CDR3 DNA reads as TGTGCCAGCAGTTACACTACAGGGTTGTTTGGCGAGCAGTACTTC. Its translation is CASSYTTGLFGEQYF.

The chain recombines TRBV19 with TRBJ1-2; 7 bases are a match to TRBD1. Germline trimming cut 6 bases from V and 6 bases from J; bases unmatched to any gene: 4. This CDR3 is 12 amino acids long. CDR1 LNHDA and CDR2 SQIVND come from the germline V gene (reference sequence). CDR3: CASRTGQDGYTF. The DNA of the CDR3 is TGTGCCAGTAGGACAGGGCAGGATGGCTACACCTTC.

The chain combines TRBV13 with TRBJ2-5; D is possibly TRBD1 (6 bases). CDR3 size: 14 residues. Trimming took off 5 bases at V and 5 bases at J, with 15 bases between the two ends. Per the germline V gene, CDR1 is PRHDT and CDR2 is FYEKMQ (reference sequence). In nucleotides, the CDR3 is TGTGCCAGCAGCCTCGACAGGCTGGGGGAGACCCAGTACTTC. Its translation: CASSLDRLGETQYF.

The V gene is TRBV12-5, the J gene TRBJ2-2; TRBD1 matches at 8 bases. The CDR3 spans 17 residues. V shed 0 bases, J shed 1 base, and the junction held 4 bases outside the gene matches. The germline CDR1 and CDR2 sequences are LGHNT and FRNRAP. The CDR3 loop reads CASGLVLGTGNTGELFF. DNA of the CDR3: TGTGCTAGTGGTTTGGTGTTAGGGACAGGGAACACCGGGGAGCTGTTTTTT. The full variable domain, completed using reference TRBV12-5 and TRBJ2-2, is DARVTQTPRHKVTEMGQEVTMRCQPILGHNTVFWYRQTMMQGLELLAYFRNRAPLDDSGMPKDRFSAEMPDATLATLKIQPSEPRDSAVYFCASGLVLGTGNTGELFFGEGSRLTVL.

This chain uses TRBV27 with TRBJ1-5; D perhaps matches TRBD1 (5 bases). The length of the CDR3 is 16 residues. V was cut by 1 base and J by 1 base, with 11 bases left in between. Per germline, CDR1 MNHEY and CDR2 SMNVEV (reference sequence). The DNA of the CDR3 is TGTGCCAGCAGTTTATATGCAGGGTCAAGCAATCAGCCCCAGCATTTT. Translated: CASSLYAGSSNQPQHF.

CDR3 loop: CASSLVSGQPQHF. The DNA for the CDR3 is TGTGCCAGCAGCTTGGTTTCGGGTCAGCCCCAGCATTTT. The J gene is TRBJ1-5, the V gene TRBV5-5; the D is unclear. V lost 0 bases to trimming and J lost 6 bases, with 7 bases between them. Germline CDR1 is SGHKS and CDR2 is YYEKEE (reference sequence). The CDR3 runs to 13 residues. Full variable domain (remainder filled in from reference TRBV5-5 and TRBJ1-5): DAGVTQSPTHLIKTRGQQVTLRCSPISGHKSVSWYQQVLGQGPQFIFQYYEKEERGRGNFPDRFSARQFPNYSSELNVNALLLGDSALYLCASSLVSGQPQHFGDGTRLSIL.

The chain links TRBV7-9 to TRBJ2-3; 7 nucleotides align to TRBD2. Trimming at V came to 0 bases and at J to 2 bases, leaving 2 bases not matched to a gene. In germline, CDR1 is SEHNR, CDR2 FQNEAQ (reference sequence). CDR3 size: 15 residues. This chain's CDR3 is CASSLAAGVTDTQYF. The CDR3 bases are TGTGCCAGCAGCTTAGCGGCGGGGGTCACAGATACGCAGTATTTT.

As for this clone: A much larger clonotype is one base distant, so this may be a read error. Other DNA sequences of this sample code for an identical CDR3. The gene calls are TRBV5-4 and TRBJ1-5, with 8 bases matching TRBD1. CDR1 is SGHNT, CDR2 YYREEE, per germline (reference sequence). This CDR3 has 14 residues. Unmatched junction bases numbered 2, after V lost 4 bases and J lost 2 bases. DNA of the CDR3: TGTGCCAGCAGCGTGGACAGGGGCAATCAGCCCCAGCATTTT. This sequence encodes CASSVDRGNQPQHF.

The chain employs TRBV9 and TRBJ1-1; D not resolved. CDR3 length equals 14 residues. V gave up 0 bases and J gave up 1 base, with 7 bases separating them. Germline V lookup: CDR1 SGDLS, CDR2 YYNGEE. This CDR3 reads CASSVGGTNTEAFF. CDR3 bases: TGTGCCAGCAGCGTAGGAGGCACGAACACTGAAGCTTTCTTT.

V gene TRBV6-2 or TRBV6-3 combines with J gene TRBJ1-5; 8 bases match TRBD1. The germline gives CDR1 MNHEY, CDR2 SVGEGT. This CDR3 is 15 amino acids long. V lost 5 bases to trimming and J lost 4 bases; unmatched junction nucleotides: 7. The CDR3: CASSPPGGRNQPQHF. The CDR3 DNA is TGTGCCAGCAGTCCACCAGGGGGCAGGAATCAGCCCCAGCATTTT.

CDR3 nucleotide sequence: TGTGCCTGGAGTGTACAGGGGGCTAATGAAAAACTGTTTTTT. Protein sequence: CAWSVQGANEKLFF. This chain joins TRBV30 and TRBJ1-4, with 8 bases aligning to TRBD1. CDR1 and CDR2 (germline): GTSNPN, SVGIG (reference sequence). The CDR3 covers 14 residues. J was trimmed by 3 bases and V by 0 bases; bases with no gene match: 0.

CDR3 sequence: CASSAGLDGETQYF. The CDR3, as DNA: TGTGCCAGCAGTGCCGGACTAGATGGGGAGACCCAGTACTTC. V and J are TRBV6-2 or TRBV6-3 and TRBJ2-5, with 7 bases lining up with TRBD2. Per germline, CDR1 MNHEY and CDR2 SVGEGT. After removal of 5 bases from V and 5 bases from J, the junction contained 8 bases not matched to a gene. This CDR3 is built from 14 residues.

This sequence joins TRBV12-5 and TRBJ2-7; D gene uncertain. The germline V and J ends were trimmed by 1 base and 2 bases, with 9 bases remaining between them. The CDR3 has 14 amino acids. Germline CDR1 and CDR2: LGHNT and FRNRAP. CDR3 sequence reads: CASGLGALPYEQYF. DNA for the CDR3: TGTGCTAGTGGTTTGGGAGCTCTACCCTACGAGCAGTACTTC.

This chain uses TRBV5-6 with TRBJ1-4; 8 nucleotides line up with TRBD1. Germline CDR1 and CDR2: SGHDT and YYEEEE. The J segment lost 2 bases and the V segment lost 2 bases, leaving 5 bases of the junction unmatched. The CDR3 totals 16 residues. The CDR3 sequence is CASSFWTGTTNEKLFF. The CDR3 coding sequence is TGTGCCAGCAGCTTTTGGACAGGGACGACTAATGAAAAACTGTTTTTT.

The chain carries TRBV5-1 and TRBJ1-2, with D perhaps TRBD1 (6 bases). Trimming removed 0 bases from V and 8 bases from J, with 17 bases in between. The CDR3 consists of 15 residues. Per the germline V gene, CDR1 is SGHRS and CDR2 is YFSETQ. The CDR3 here is CASSLDGTGLEGYTF. CDR3 in DNA: TGCGCCAGCAGCTTGGATGGTACAGGGTTGGAGGGCTACACCTTC.

This chain uses TRBV6-5 with TRBJ2-7; TRBD2 might be the D (5 bases). CDR3 length: 12 amino acids. From germline, CDR1 is MNHEY and CDR2 SVGAGI. The germline V and J ends were trimmed by 8 bases and 2 bases, with 10 bases remaining between them. As DNA, the CDR3 is TGTGCCAGCCAAGACTACGCCTACGAGCAGTACTTC. Protein sequence: CASQDYAYEQYF.